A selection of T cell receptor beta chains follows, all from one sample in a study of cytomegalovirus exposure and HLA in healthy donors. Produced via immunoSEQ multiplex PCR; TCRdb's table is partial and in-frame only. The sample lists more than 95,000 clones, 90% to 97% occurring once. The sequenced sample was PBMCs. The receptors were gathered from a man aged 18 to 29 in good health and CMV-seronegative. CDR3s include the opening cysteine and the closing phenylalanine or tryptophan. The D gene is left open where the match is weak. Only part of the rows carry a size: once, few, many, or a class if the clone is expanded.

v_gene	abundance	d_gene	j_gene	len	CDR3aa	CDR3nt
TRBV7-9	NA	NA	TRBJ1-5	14	CASSLGGVNQPQHF	TGTGCCAGCAGCTTAGGGGGGGTTAATCAGCCCCAGCATTTT
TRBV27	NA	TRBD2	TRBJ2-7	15	CASSLSSSGTYEQYF	TGTGCCAGCAGTTTATCCTCTAGCGGGACGTACGAGCAGTACTTC
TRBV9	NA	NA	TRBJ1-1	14	CASSVGGRGTEAFF	TGTGCCAGCAGCGTAGGGGGAAGGGGCACTGAAGCTTTCTTT
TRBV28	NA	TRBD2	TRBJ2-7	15	CASTTGTSGAQEQYF	TGTGCCAGCACCACCGGGACTAGCGGGGCCCAAGAGCAGTACTTC
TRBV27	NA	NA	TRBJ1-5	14	CASGLRGPNQPQHF	TGTGCCAGCGGCCTTAGGGGTCCAAATCAGCCCCAGCATTTT
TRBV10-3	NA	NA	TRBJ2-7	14	CAISGGAGESEQYF	TGTGCCATCAGTGGGGGGGCGGGAGAGAGCGAGCAGTACTTC
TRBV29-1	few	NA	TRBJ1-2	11	CSAGFNYGYTF	TGCAGCGCAGGTTTTAACTATGGCTACACCTTC
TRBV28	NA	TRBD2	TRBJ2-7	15	CASSRLAGFGYEQYF	TGTGCCAGCAGCCGACTAGCGGGATTCGGCTACGAGCAGTACTTC
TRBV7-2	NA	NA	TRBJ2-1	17	CASSLRSGGPAYNEQFF	TGTGCCAGCAGCTTAAGGAGCGGAGGGCCCGCCTACAATGAGCAGTTCTTC
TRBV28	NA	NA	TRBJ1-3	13	CASSLRGKNTIYF	TGTGCCAGCAGTTTAAGGGGGAAGAACACCATATATTTT
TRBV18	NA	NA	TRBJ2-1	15	CASSPTTGSYNEQFF	TGTGCCAGCTCACCGACGACAGGATCCTACAATGAGCAGTTCTTC
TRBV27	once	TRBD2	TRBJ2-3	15	CASSPSSGSPDTQYF	TGTGCCAGCAGTCCTTCTAGCGGTAGTCCAGATACGCAGTATTTT
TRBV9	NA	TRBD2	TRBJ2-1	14	CAGSVGTSLREQFF	TGTGCCGGCAGCGTAGGGACTAGCTTGCGTGAGCAGTTCTTC
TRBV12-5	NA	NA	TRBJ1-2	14	CASGSSGSSWGYTF	TGTGCTAGTGGTTCTAGCGGATCCTCTTGGGGCTACACCTTC
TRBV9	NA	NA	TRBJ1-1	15	CASSPLPLRNTEAFF	TGTGCCAGCAGCCCTCTACCTCTGAGGAACACTGAAGCTTTCTTT
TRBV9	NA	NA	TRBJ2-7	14	CASSEGQRGYEQYF	TGTGCCAGCAGCGAGGGGCAACGGGGGTACGAGCAGTACTTC
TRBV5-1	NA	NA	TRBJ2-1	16	CASSTHDSYSYNEQFF	TGCGCCAGCAGCACACATGACAGTTACTCCTACAATGAGCAGTTCTTC
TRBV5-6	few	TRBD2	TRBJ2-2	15	CASSLGGGLTGELFF	TGTGCCAGCAGCTTGGGCGGGGGGCTCACCGGGGAGCTGTTTTTT
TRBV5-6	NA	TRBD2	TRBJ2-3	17	CASSLDGLAGKADTQYF	TGTGCCAGCAGCTTGGACGGGCTAGCGGGAAAGGCAGATACGCAGTATTTT
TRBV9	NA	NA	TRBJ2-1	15	CASSVLDIWMDEQFF	TGTGCCAGCAGCGTTCTGGACATTTGGATGGATGAGCAGTTCTTC
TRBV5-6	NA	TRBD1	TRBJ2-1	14	CASSLDRGFDEQFF	TGTGCCAGCAGCTTAGACAGGGGGTTTGATGAGCAGTTCTTC
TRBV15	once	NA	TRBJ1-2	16	CATSRVPTRAYYGYTF	TGTGCCACCAGCAGAGTCCCCACTAGAGCTTACTATGGCTACACCTTC
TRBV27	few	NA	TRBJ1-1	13	CASSLGASTEAFF	TGTGCCAGCAGTTTGGGGGCCAGCACTGAAGCTTTCTTT
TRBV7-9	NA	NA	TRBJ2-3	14	CASSFTGSTDTQYF	TGTGCCAGCAGCTTCACAGGAAGCACAGATACGCAGTATTTT
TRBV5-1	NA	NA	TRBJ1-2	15	CASSHDFPNLYGYTF	TGCGCCAGCAGCCATGACTTCCCAAACCTCTATGGCTACACCTTC
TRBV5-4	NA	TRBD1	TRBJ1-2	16	CASSYLPGQGLHGYTF	TGTGCCAGCAGTTATCTGCCGGGACAGGGGTTACATGGCTACACCTTC
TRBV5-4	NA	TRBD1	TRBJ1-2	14	CASSLDRGVYGYTF	TGTGCCAGCAGCTTAGACAGGGGAGTGTATGGCTACACCTTC
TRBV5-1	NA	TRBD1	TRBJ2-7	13	CASSATTGSEQYF	TGCGCCAGCAGCGCCACGACAGGGAGCGAGCAGTACTTC
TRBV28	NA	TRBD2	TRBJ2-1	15	CASSWEGRQDNEQFF	TGTGCCAGCAGTTGGGAGGGGAGACAAGACAATGAGCAGTTCTTC
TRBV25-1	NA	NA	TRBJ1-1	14	CASSPEAAPIEAFF	TGTGCCAGCAGTCCTGAGGCGGCCCCTATTGAAGCTTTCTTT
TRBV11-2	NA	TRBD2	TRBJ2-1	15	CASSPTSGRMDEQFF	TGTGCCAGCAGCCCGACTAGCGGGAGGATGGATGAGCAGTTCTTC
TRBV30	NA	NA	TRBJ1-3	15	CAWSGAGSFGNTIYF	TGTGCCTGGAGTGGGGCAGGAAGTTTCGGAAACACCATATATTTT
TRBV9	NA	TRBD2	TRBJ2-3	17	CASSVVTSGISTDTQYF	TGTGCCAGCAGCGTAGTGACTAGCGGGATATCCACAGATACGCAGTATTTT